This TCR beta chain comes out of a study of T cell responses to AZD1222 COVID-19 vaccine. In germline, CDR1 is LGHNA, CDR2 YSLEER. Trimming cost V 5 bases and J 3 bases, with 16 bases left between them. This CDR3 has 16 residues. Data came from immunoSEQ multiplex PCR; TCRdb stores just in-frame clones and leaves some out. The repertoire consists of fewer than 200,000 clones, with about 88% occurring once and the leading ten covering 25% to 30%. The specimen comprised peripheral blood, sampled 28 days after the second AZD1222 dose. This sequence joins TRBV4-3 and TRBJ1-4; D may be TRBD1 (5 bases). The sequence derives from an adult who received the AZD1222 COVID-19 vaccine. CDR3 amino acids: CASSTNGGGSNEKLFF. In nucleotides, the CDR3 is TGCGCCAGCAGCACAAACGGGGGAGGTTCTAATGAAAAACTGTTTTTT.